These 9 T cell receptor beta chains were sequenced from one sample in a study of T cells after yellow fever vaccination. MiXCR, run by TCRdb on the 5' RACE reads, gives a single entry per CDR3 protein. The data contain around 100,000 distinct CDR3 sequences, 8.4% of them singletons. The sequencing here drew on CD8+ T cells sorted from PBMCs, taken 45 days after the yellow fever booster vaccination. The receptors here all came from a man aged 25 to 45 who received the YFV17D yellow fever vaccine.

This clonotype showed up just a few times. The chain has TRBV20-1 and TRBJ2-5; unclear D gene. Germline CDR1 and CDR2: DFQATT and SNEGSKA (reference sequence). The V and J ends lost 0 bases and 5 bases respectively, with 10 bases between them. This CDR3 is built from 13 residues. The CDR3 sequence is CSARDRAQETQYF. In DNA, the CDR3 is TGCAGTGCTAGAGATCGGGCCCAGGAGACCCAGTACTTC.

This clonotype came up many times. The V call is TRBV7-9, the J call TRBJ2-1; D unresolved. Germline values: CDR1 SEHNR, CDR2 FQNEAQ (reference sequence). Between the trimmed V and J ends, which lost 3 bases and 9 bases, there was a span of 6 bases. The CDR3 consists of 11 residues. Here the CDR3 DNA reads TGTGCCAGCAGCTTTTCTCGTGAGCAGTTCTTC. Its translation: CASSFSREQFF.

In the case of this clonotype: The germline gene is not matched at one end of the junction; a read error may be the cause. This sequence joins TRBV3-1 and TRBJ2-3; unclear D gene. CDR3 length: 17 amino acids. The V gene's germline CDR1 is LGHDT and CDR2 YNNKEL (reference sequence). CDR3 sequence reads: CASCQEPSTIATDTQYF. The CDR3 DNA sequence: TGTGCCAGCTGCCAAGAGCCGTCTACAATAGCTACAGATACGCAGTATTTT.

The sample holds many counts of this clonotype. The V and J genes are TRBV12-3 or TRBV12-4 and TRBJ1-5, with 7 positions matching TRBD1. Germline trimming cut 4 bases from V and 8 bases from J; bases unmatched to any gene: 8. The CDR3 sequence is 14 residues long. DNA of the CDR3: TGTGCCAGCAGTTCTTCCGGACAGGAGGAGCCCCAGCATTTT. Amino acids: CASSSSGQEEPQHF.

This clonotype came up many times. The chain has TRBV7-9 and TRBJ2-1, with D possibly being TRBD2 (6 bases). Germline V lookup: CDR1 SEHNR, CDR2 FQNEAQ (reference sequence). The CDR3 is 13 residues long. Trimming cost V 6 bases and J 8 bases, with 14 bases left between them. CDR3 sequence reads: CASRWGVSDEQFF. DNA of the CDR3: TGTGCCAGCAGGTGGGGGGTGAGCGATGAGCAGTTCTTC.

The J gene is TRBJ2-1, the V gene TRBV20-1; TRBD2 aligns across 8 bases. Germline-derived CDR1 and CDR2 are DFQATT and SNEGSKA (reference sequence). V dropped 6 bases and J dropped 2; count of bases not matched to a gene: 9. The CDR3 contains 15 residues. The CDR3 DNA is TGCAGTGCCCCGGTCGGGGGGGCGCCCTACAATGAGCAGTTCTTC. As protein: CSAPVGGAPYNEQFF.

This clonotype was seen ten or more times. The V gene is TRBV27, the J gene TRBJ2-7, with D possibly TRBD1 on 6 matching bases. CDR1 is MNHEY, CDR2 SMNVEV, per germline (reference sequence). This CDR3 region has 14 residues. Trimming took off 6 bases at V and 5 bases at J, with 17 bases between the two ends. CDR3 sequence reads: CASSLGTTANEQYF. The CDR3 region has the DNA TGTGCCAGCAGCCTCGGGACAACCGCCAACGAGCAGTACTTC.

Concerning this clonotype itself: Since a much larger clone is just one base distant, this may be a read error. The rearrangement joins TRBV7-9 to TRBJ2-1; D possibly corresponds to TRBD1 (6 bases). This CDR3 has 12 residues. Germline V CDR1 and CDR2: SEHNR, FQNEAQ (reference sequence). CDR3 in amino acids: CAGSLRTAEQFF. The CDR3 bases are TGTGCCGGCAGTCTACGGACAGCTGAGCAGTTCTTC.

This clonotype came up many times. This chain joins TRBV18 and TRBJ2-1; no clear D. The CDR3 length is 15 residues. The germline V gene has CDR1 KGHSH and CDR2 LQKENI. Trimming took 3 bases from V and 7 from J, leaving 16 bases between them. The CDR3 DNA reads as TGTGCCAGCTCACCCCTAAAGAACTACCTTAATGAGCAGTTCTTC. Its protein product is CASSPLKNYLNEQFF.